These 19 T cell receptor beta chains originate from one sample sequenced in a study of blood T cell repertoires in COVID-19. Sequencing used immunoSEQ multiplex PCR; TCRdb keeps in-frame clones, though not all of them. The sample lists about 430,000 clones, roughly 84% seen once, with 1.2% to 1.5% in the top ten. The source material was PBMCs or T cells enriched from blood (not recorded which). The receptors shown here come from a woman between 18 and 30 years old who had been exposed to COVID-19.

This chain uses TRBV5-1 with TRBJ2-1; possibly TRBD2 for D (5 bases). Germline V gene data show CDR1 as SGHRS and CDR2 as YFSETQ. CDR3 length: 14 residues. The ends were cut back, 5 bases at V and 2 bases at J, with 11 bases in the middle. The CDR3 nucleotides are TGCGCCAGCAGGGTGGCCGGGGCCTACAATGAGCAGTTCTTC. It is translated as CASRVAGAYNEQFF. Full variable domain (remainder filled in from reference TRBV5-1 and TRBJ2-1): KAGVTQTPRYLIKTRGQQVTLSCSPISGHRSVSWYQQTPGQGLQFLFEYFSETQRNKGNFPGRFSGRQFSNSRSEMNVSTLELGDSALYLCASRVAGAYNEQFFGPGTRLTVL.

The chain has TRBV29-1 and TRBJ2-1, with 14 nucleotides matching TRBD2. The CDR3 consists of 14 residues. Per germline, CDR1 SQVTM and CDR2 ANQGSEA. Trimming at V came to 4 bases and at J to 7 bases, leaving 3 bases not matched to a gene. The CDR3 DNA follows: TGCAGCGTTGCGGGACTAGCGGGAGTAAATGAGCAGTTCTTC. This sequence encodes CSVAGLAGVNEQFF.

V usage is TRBV6-5 and J usage is TRBJ1-3; possible D gene TRBD1, 5 bases. Trimming took off 2 bases at V and 4 bases at J, with 9 bases between the two ends. This CDR3 is 14 amino acids long. Germline-derived CDR1 and CDR2 are MNHEY and SVGAGI. This CDR3 is CASSYQGQGNTIYF. The DNA of the CDR3 is TGTGCCAGCAGTTACCAAGGACAAGGAAACACCATATATTTT.

The chain couples TRBV11-2 to TRBJ2-3; D call uncertain. Trimming stripped 5 bases from V and 10 bases from J, with 19 bases between. CDR3 length: 14 amino acids. Germline values: CDR1 SGHAT, CDR2 FQNNGV. The CDR3 reads CASSLSPAEVAQYF. The DNA for the CDR3 is TGTGCCAGCAGCCTCTCGCCCGCCGAGGTAGCGCAGTATTTT.

The CDR3 bases are TGTGCCAGCAGTTTAAGCGAGTACGCTACGCAGTATTTT. Translated: CASSLSEYATQYF. The chain links TRBV28 to TRBJ2-3; D ambiguous. The CDR3 has 13 amino acids. V lost 2 bases and J 8 bases, leaving 11 bases between the germline ends. Germline V lookup: CDR1 MDHEN, CDR2 SYDVKM.

The chain has TRBV5-4 and TRBJ2-7; TRBD1 is a possible D gene (5 bases). The CDR3 sequence is 13 residues long. The germline V gene encodes CDR1 SGHNT and CDR2 YYREEE (reference sequence). Deletions cut 6 bases from V and 5 bases from J, with 15 bases between. CDR3 loop: CASNKGFGDEQYF. In DNA form, the CDR3 reads TGTGCCAGCAACAAGGGGTTTGGCGACGAGCAGTACTTC.

To note about this clone: Within the sample, other DNA sequences also encode this same CDR3. This chain uses TRBV5-1 with TRBJ2-1; D gene ambiguous. V lost 0 bases to trimming and J lost 1 base, with 5 bases between them. CDR1 and CDR2 (germline): SGHRS, YFSETQ. The CDR3 extends over 14 amino acids. In nucleotides, the CDR3 is TGCGCCAGCAGCTTGGGAGCGTCCTACAATGAGCAGTTCTTC. Its protein is CASSLGASYNEQFF. The variable domain in full, completed from reference TRBV5-1 and TRBJ2-1, reads KAGVTQTPRYLIKTRGQQVTLSCSPISGHRSVSWYQQTPGQGLQFLFEYFSETQRNKGNFPGRFSGRQFSNSRSEMNVSTLELGDSALYLCASSLGASYNEQFFGPGTRLTVL.

The gene calls are TRBV28 and TRBJ2-5; no clear D gene. Germline loops: CDR1 MDHEN, CDR2 SYDVKM. This CDR3 is built from 12 residues. Trimming removed 5 bases from V and 6 bases from J, with 10 bases in between. The CDR3 region is CASSPPSKTQYF. Here the CDR3 DNA reads TGTGCCAGCAGTCCTCCGAGTAAGACCCAGTACTTC.

V and J are TRBV5-8 and TRBJ2-7; 8 nucleotides line up with TRBD1. J was trimmed by 2 bases and V by 3 bases; bases with no gene match: 19. The CDR3 totals 19 residues. Germline assignment: CDR1 SGHTS and CDR2 YDEGEE. The CDR3: CASSWVPGQAMPATYEQYF. CDR3 bases: TGTGCCAGCAGCTGGGTCCCGGGACAGGCTATGCCTGCTACCTACGAGCAGTACTTC.

The chain employs TRBV18 and TRBJ2-7, with 12 nucleotides matching TRBD1. The CDR3 is 14 amino acids. Trimming cost V 3 bases and J 6 bases; bases outside gene matches: 3. Germline-derived CDR1 and CDR2 are KGHSH and LQKENI. CDR3 bases: TGTGCCAGCTCACCGGGGACAGGGGGCTCCGAGCAGTACTTC. Its translation: CASSPGTGGSEQYF.

The V and J genes are TRBV15 and TRBJ2-5; D possibly corresponds to TRBD1 (5 bases). The CDR3 contains 13 residues. Germline CDR1 and CDR2: LNHNV and YYDKDF (reference sequence). Deletions cut 6 bases from V and 5 bases from J, with 13 bases between. CDR3 sequence reads: CATRPSAGETQYF. The CDR3 nucleotides read TGTGCCACCAGACCCTCCGCAGGGGAGACCCAGTACTTC. The full variable domain, its missing parts supplied by reference TRBV15 and TRBJ2-5, is DAMVIQNPRYQVTQFGKPVTLSCSQTLNHNVMYWYQQKSSQAPKLLFHYYDKDFNNEADTPDNFQSRRPNTSFCFLDIRSPGLGDTAMYLCATRPSAGETQYFGPGTRLLVL.

The gene calls are TRBV4-1 and TRBJ2-2; 14 bases fit TRBD2. The CDR3 extends over 16 amino acids. J lost 8 bases, V lost 4 bases, and 6 bases had no gene match. Germline assignment: CDR1 MGHRA and CDR2 YSYEKL. The DNA of the CDR3 is TGCGCCAGCAGCCTATTGACTAGCGGGGGGGCAGGGGAGCTGTTTTTT. Translated, it gives CASSLLTSGGAGELFF.

The V call is TRBV27, the J call TRBJ2-1; 10 bases map to TRBD1. Per the germline V gene, CDR1 is MNHEY and CDR2 is SMNVEV (reference sequence). The J segment lost 7 bases and the V segment lost 7 bases, leaving 10 bases of the junction unmatched. The CDR3 runs to 15 residues. The CDR3 DNA reads TGTGCCAGCATTCCAAACCGGGACAGGGGAAATGAGCAGTTCTTC. This sequence encodes CASIPNRDRGNEQFF.

This chain links TRBV15 with TRBJ2-7; 8 nucleotides line up with TRBD1. Germline V gives CDR1 LNHNV, CDR2 YYDKDF (reference sequence). This CDR3 region has 16 residues. The trim removed 1 base at V and 4 bases at J, leaving 9 bases unmatched. Written as DNA, the CDR3 is TGTGCCACCAGCAGAGTTGGCAGGGGGCCGTATTACGAGCAGTACTTC. This codes for CATSRVGRGPYYEQYF.

The rearrangement joins TRBV28 to TRBJ2-5, with 8 bases lining up with TRBD2. V shed 2 bases, J shed 1 base, and the junction held 9 bases outside the gene matches. Germline V lookup: CDR1 MDHEN, CDR2 SYDVKM. CDR3 length: 17 residues. The CDR3, as DNA: TGTGCCAGCAGTTTAGGTAGTAGCGGGACACTCCAAGAGACCCAGTACTTC. This codes for CASSLGSSGTLQETQYF.

The gene calls are TRBV28 and TRBJ1-2; 11 bases align to TRBD1. The V gene's germline CDR1 is MDHEN and CDR2 SYDVKM. The CDR3 extends over 13 amino acids. With 10 bases clipped from V and 2 bases from J, the junction kept 3 bases outside the gene matches. CDR3 protein: CANRDRGNYGYTF. CDR3 bases: TGTGCCAACCGGGACAGGGGGAACTATGGCTACACCTTC.

The V and J genes are TRBV18 and TRBJ2-5, with TRBD1 matching over 9 bases. The CDR3 has 15 amino acids. V shed 2 bases, J shed 2 bases, and the junction held 3 bases outside the gene matches. Germline V gene data show CDR1 as KGHSH and CDR2 as LQKENI. CDR3 DNA sequence: TGTGCCAGCTCACCAAGGACAGGGGTACAAGAGACCCAGTACTTC. Translated: CASSPRTGVQETQYF.

Points on this clone: Other DNA variants within this sample encode the same CDR3. This chain connects TRBV18 to TRBJ2-7; 11 bases fit TRBD1. Trimming cost V 3 bases and J 4 bases; bases outside gene matches: 5. The germline V gene encodes CDR1 KGHSH and CDR2 LQKENI. This CDR3 is 15 amino acids long. In nucleotides, the CDR3 is TGTGCCAGCTCACCTCCGGGACAGGGGGGGTACGAGCAGTACTTC. Translation gives CASSPPGQGGYEQYF.

CDR3 nucleotide sequence: TGTGCCAGCAGCAAAGCGCTTTGGCCAGGGCGAGGCTACACCTTC. As protein: CASSKALWPGRGYTF. This chain uses TRBV21-1 with TRBJ1-2; TRBD1, the D gene given by the table, was not confirmed from the DNA. TRBV21-1 has pseudogene status. The CDR3 sequence is 15 residues long.